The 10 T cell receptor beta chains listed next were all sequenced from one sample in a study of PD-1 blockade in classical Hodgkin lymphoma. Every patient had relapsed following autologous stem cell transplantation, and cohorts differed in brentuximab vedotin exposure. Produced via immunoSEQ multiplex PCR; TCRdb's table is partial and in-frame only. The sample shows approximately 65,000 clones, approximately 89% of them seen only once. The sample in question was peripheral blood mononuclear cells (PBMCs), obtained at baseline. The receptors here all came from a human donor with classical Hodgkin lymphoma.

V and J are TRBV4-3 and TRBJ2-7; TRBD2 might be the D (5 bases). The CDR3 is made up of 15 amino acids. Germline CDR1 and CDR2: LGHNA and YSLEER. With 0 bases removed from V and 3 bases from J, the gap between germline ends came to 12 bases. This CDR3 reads CASSQELRGLYEQYF. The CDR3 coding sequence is TGCGCCAGCAGCCAAGAACTACGGGGTCTCTACGAGCAGTACTTC.

The CDR3 DNA follows: TGTGCCAGCAGTGTCATAGCGAACACTGAAGCTTTCTTT. Translating gives CASSVIANTEAFF. This chain uses TRBV6-5 with TRBJ1-1, with D unresolved. Germline CDR1 and CDR2: MNHEY and SVGAGI. This CDR3 spans 13 amino acids. Trimming stripped 5 bases from V and 1 base from J, with 8 bases between.

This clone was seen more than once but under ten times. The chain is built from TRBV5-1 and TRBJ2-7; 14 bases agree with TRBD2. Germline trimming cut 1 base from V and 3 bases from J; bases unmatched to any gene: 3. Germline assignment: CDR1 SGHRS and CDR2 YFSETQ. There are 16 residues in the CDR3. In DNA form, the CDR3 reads TGCGCCAGCAGCTTGCGGACTAGCGGGGGGAACTACGAGCAGTACTTC. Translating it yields CASSLRTSGGNYEQYF.

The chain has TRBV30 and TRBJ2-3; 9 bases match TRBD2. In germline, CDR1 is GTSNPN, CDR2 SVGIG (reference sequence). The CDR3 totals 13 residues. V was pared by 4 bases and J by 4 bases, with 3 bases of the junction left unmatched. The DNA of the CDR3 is TGTGCCTGGACTGGCGGGGGGGCAGATACGCAGTATTTT. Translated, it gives CAWTGGGADTQYF.

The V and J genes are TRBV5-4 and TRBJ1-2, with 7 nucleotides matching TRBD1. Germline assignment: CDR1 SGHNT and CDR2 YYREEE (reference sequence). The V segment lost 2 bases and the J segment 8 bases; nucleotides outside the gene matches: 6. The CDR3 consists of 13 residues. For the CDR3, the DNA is TGTGCCAGCAGCTTCTCGACAGGGTGGGGCTACACCTTC. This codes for CASSFSTGWGYTF.

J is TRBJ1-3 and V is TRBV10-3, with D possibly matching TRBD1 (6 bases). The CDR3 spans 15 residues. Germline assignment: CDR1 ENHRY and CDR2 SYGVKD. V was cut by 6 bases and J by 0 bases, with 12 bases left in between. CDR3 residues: CAIRPGQLSGNTIYF. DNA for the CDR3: TGTGCCATCAGACCCGGACAGCTCTCTGGAAACACCATATATTTT.

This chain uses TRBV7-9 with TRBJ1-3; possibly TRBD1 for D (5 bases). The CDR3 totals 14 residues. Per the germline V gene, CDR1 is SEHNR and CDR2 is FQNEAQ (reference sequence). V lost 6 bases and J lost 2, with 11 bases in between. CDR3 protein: CASSPTGAGNTIYF. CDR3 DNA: TGTGCCAGCAGTCCGACGGGGGCTGGAAACACCATATATTTT.

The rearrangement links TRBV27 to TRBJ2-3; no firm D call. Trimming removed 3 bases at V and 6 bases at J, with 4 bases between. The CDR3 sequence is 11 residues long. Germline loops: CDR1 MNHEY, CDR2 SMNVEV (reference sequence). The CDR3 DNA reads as TGTGCCAGCAGTTTCTGGGATACGCAGTATTTT. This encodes CASSFWDTQYF.

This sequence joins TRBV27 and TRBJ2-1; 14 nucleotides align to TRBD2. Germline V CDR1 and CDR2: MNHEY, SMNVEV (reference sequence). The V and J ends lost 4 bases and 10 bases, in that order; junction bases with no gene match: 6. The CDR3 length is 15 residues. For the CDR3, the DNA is TGTGCCAGCAGTTACCCGACTAGCGGGGGGGAAGAGCAGTTCTTC. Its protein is CASSYPTSGGEEQFF.

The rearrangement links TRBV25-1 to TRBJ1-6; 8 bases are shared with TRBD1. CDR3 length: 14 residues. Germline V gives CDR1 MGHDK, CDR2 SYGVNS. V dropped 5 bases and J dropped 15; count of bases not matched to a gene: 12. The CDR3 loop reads CASSRGQGAQGLHF. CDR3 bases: TGTGCCAGCAGTAGAGGGCAGGGGGCTCAGGGCCTCCACTTT.